This T cell receptor beta chain was captured by sequencing in a study of shared clonotypes between healthy human individuals. Study-wide background: Used for every donor were three CD4 naive, three CD4 memory, two CD8 naive and one CD8 memory plate.

Only in-frame clones appear in the TCRdb table, and some are missing; sequencing was by immunoSEQ multiplex PCR. The sample carries about 1.1 million clones, about 72% recorded once. Study-level findings and limits: Non-shared clonotypes had lower generation probabilities than clonotypes shared by all four sorted-subset donors.

Germline-derived CDR1 and CDR2 are SGHTA and FQGTGA. J was trimmed by 7 bases and V by 2 bases; bases with no gene match: 15. The CDR3 length is 17 residues. A note on this clone: The antigen is undetermined.

Source material: memory CD4+ T cells from PBMCs. This sample's subset: CD45RA-negative fraction. The rearrangement uses TRBV7-3 and TRBJ2-7, with 9 bases that match TRBD2. This TCR was sampled from a young man in good health. Some clones in this sample may be carry-over from other donors' samples. Here the CDR3 reads CASSLSASGVPAGEQYF. CDR3 bases: TGTGCCAGCAGCTTATCTGCTAGCGGGGTACCGGCGGGGGAGCAGTACTTC.